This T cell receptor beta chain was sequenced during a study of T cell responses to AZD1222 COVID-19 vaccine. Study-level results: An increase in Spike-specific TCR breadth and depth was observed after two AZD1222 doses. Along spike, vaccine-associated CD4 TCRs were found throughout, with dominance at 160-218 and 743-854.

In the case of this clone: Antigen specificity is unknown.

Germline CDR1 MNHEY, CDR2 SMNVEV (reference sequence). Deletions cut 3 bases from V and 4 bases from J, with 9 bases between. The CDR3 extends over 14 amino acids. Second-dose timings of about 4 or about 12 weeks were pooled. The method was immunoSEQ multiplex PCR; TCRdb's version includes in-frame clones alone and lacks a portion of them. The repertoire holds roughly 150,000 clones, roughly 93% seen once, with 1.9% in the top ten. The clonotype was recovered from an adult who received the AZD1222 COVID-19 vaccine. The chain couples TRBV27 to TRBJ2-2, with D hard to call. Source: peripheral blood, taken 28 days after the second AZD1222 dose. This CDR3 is CASSFLSVTGELFF. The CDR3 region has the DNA TGTGCCAGCAGTTTTCTTTCGGTCACCGGGGAGCTGTTTTTT.